This T cell receptor beta chain was identified in a study of blood T cell repertoires in COVID-19. Study-wide background: T cells, B-cell-depleted T cells, or PBMCs provided the cDNA or gDNA that served as material.

In the source study's methods: From reference gene primer amplification, estimates of nucleated cell counts were derived. Measured with immunoSEQ multiplex PCR; TCRdb has only the in-frame clones, and not every one. Clonal size and the V and J genes are those of that table, whereas D and trimming came from the DNA. The data contain around 250,000 clones, 80% to 90% of them singletons. This CDR3 contains 14 residues. CDR1 SNHLY and CDR2 FYNNEI come from the germline V gene. Trimming at V came to 7 bases and at J to 6 bases, leaving 11 bases not matched to a gene. During active infection, Seattle patients enrolled and were then monitored through disease.

The gene calls are TRBV2 and TRBJ1-2; 7 nucleotides agree with TRBD1. The sample was peripheral blood. This TCR was recovered from a woman between 70 and 85 years old with COVID-19, enrolled during active disease. The CDR3, as DNA: TGTGCCAGCAAAGCCCCGCCAGGGGGGCATGGCTACACCTTC. Its protein is CASKAPPGGHGYTF.